The 22 T cell receptor beta chains below were found in one sample sequenced in a study of cytomegalovirus exposure and HLA in healthy donors. Use of 60 Vbeta and 13 Jbeta primers characterized the PCR. Repertoires were generated with immunoSEQ multiplex PCR, while TCRdb's copy carries only in-frame clones and drops some. The table shows under 150,000 clones, with 79% occurring only once. Material: PBMCs. Receptors were obtained from a woman aged 35 to 49 in good health and CMV-seropositive.

J is TRBJ2-5 and V is TRBV19, with a tentative D call TRBD1 (6 bases). Germline CDR1 reads LNHDA; CDR2 reads SQIVND (reference sequence). The CDR3 loop spans 13 amino acids. Trimming removed 8 bases at V and 7 bases at J, with 17 bases between. CDR3 nucleotide sequence: TGTGCCAGTTCAGGGGAAGGGGCACTGACCCAGTACTTC. It encodes CASSGEGALTQYF. Full variable domain (outside the CDR3, taken from reference TRBV19 and TRBJ2-5): DGGITQSPKYLFRKEGQNVTLSCEQNLNHDAMYWYRQDPGQGLRLIYYSQIVNDFQKGDIAEGYSVSREKKESFPLTVTSAQKNPTAFYLCASSGEGALTQYFGPGTRLLVL.

This chain connects TRBV30 to TRBJ2-7, with 12 bases fitting TRBD1. V lost 1 base, J lost 5 bases, and 9 bases stayed unmatched. This CDR3 spans 16 amino acids. Germline values: CDR1 GTSNPN, CDR2 SVGIG (reference sequence). DNA for the CDR3: TGTGCCTGGAGTGCACACCCGGGACAGGGGGCAGACGAGCAGTACTTC. Translating gives CAWSAHPGQGADEQYF.

The rearrangement links TRBV6-4 to TRBJ2-2; D is possibly TRBD1 (6 bases). The CDR3 has 15 amino acids. Germline V gives CDR1 MRHNA, CDR2 SNTAGT. The V end was cut by 6 bases, the J end by 8 bases, with 19 bases between. CDR3 sequence reads: CASSAGTISGGELFF. The CDR3 coding sequence is TGTGCCAGCAGCGCAGGGACAATCTCCGGGGGGGAGCTGTTTTTT.

CDR3: CATHREYNQPQHF. CDR3 nucleotide sequence: TGCGCCACCCATCGGGAGTATAATCAGCCCCAGCATTTT. This chain uses TRBV10-1 with TRBJ1-5; D is uncertain. Trimming took off 10 bases at V and 4 bases at J, with 14 bases between the two ends. Germline V gene sequence: CDR1 WNHNN, CDR2 SYGVQD (reference sequence). The CDR3 consists of 13 residues.

V and J are TRBV2 and TRBJ1-4; no clear D gene. The V and J ends lost 3 bases and 2 bases respectively, with 10 bases between them. The CDR3 has 15 residues. Per the germline V gene, CDR1 is SNHLY and CDR2 is FYNNEI. The CDR3: CASSDRGSTNEKLFF. As DNA, the CDR3 is TGTGCCAGCAGTGACCGCGGGTCTACTAATGAAAAACTGTTTTTT.

A word on this clone: Distinct nucleotide sequences in the sample also encode this CDR3. This chain joins TRBV11-2 and TRBJ2-7; tentative D call: TRBD1 (5 bases). CDR1 and CDR2 from the germline V gene are SGHAT and FQNNGV. Deletions cut 1 base from V and 1 base from J, with 8 bases between. The CDR3 sequence is 14 residues long. The CDR3 spells CASSLAAGSYEQYF. Written as DNA, the CDR3 is TGTGCCAGCAGCTTAGCGGCAGGGTCCTACGAGCAGTACTTC.

This clone has more than one count but fewer than ten. J is TRBJ2-3 and V is TRBV6-5, with a tentative D call TRBD1 (5 bases). The CDR3 runs 15 residues. Between the trimmed V and J ends, which lost 4 bases and 3 bases, there was a span of 14 bases. The germline CDR1 and CDR2 sequences are MNHEY and SVGAGI. The CDR3 DNA reads TGTGCCAGCAGTTTTTCTCGCCCAGGGACAGATACGCAGTATTTT. This encodes CASSFSRPGTDTQYF.

The chain has TRBV12-5 and TRBJ1-4; possibly TRBD1 for D (6 bases). CDR1 is LGHNT and CDR2 is FRNRAP in the germline V gene. The CDR3 contains 14 residues. V dropped 1 base and J dropped 7 bases, with 10 bases sitting between them. CDR3 region: CASGLGGQVEKLFF. CDR3 bases: TGTGCTAGTGGTTTGGGGGGGCAAGTTGAAAAACTGTTTTTT.

The chain links TRBV4-1 to TRBJ1-4, with TRBD1 matching 10 bases. The CDR3 runs 15 residues. Unmatched junction bases numbered 3, after V lost 3 bases and J lost 5 bases. Per the germline V gene, CDR1 is MGHRA and CDR2 is YSYEKL. DNA of the CDR3: TGCGCCAGCAGCCAGACAGGGGGCCCGAATGAAAAACTGTTTTTT. This sequence encodes CASSQTGGPNEKLFF.

This chain links TRBV6-6 with TRBJ1-5, with a weak D call TRBD1 (5 bases). The V gene lost 0 bases and the J gene lost 6 bases, with 12 bases spanning the gap. The CDR3 is 15 residues long. The V gene's germline CDR1 is MNHNY and CDR2 SVGAGI (reference sequence). The CDR3 DNA is TGTGCCAGCAGTTACTCGATTGGGGCTTCTCAGCCCCAGCATTTT. Protein sequence: CASSYSIGASQPQHF.

There are a few counts of this clone. V usage is TRBV4-2 and J usage is TRBJ2-5; D not certain. The V and J ends lost 0 bases and 5 bases respectively, with 10 bases between them. There are 14 residues in the CDR3. Germline-derived CDR1 and CDR2 are LGHNA and YNFKEQ. The CDR3: CASSQDSRVETQYF. The DNA of the CDR3 is TGTGCCAGCAGCCAAGATAGTCGAGTCGAGACCCAGTACTTC.

The J gene is TRBJ1-4, the V gene TRBV16; 7 positions agree with TRBD1. The CDR3 is 15 residues long. V shed 0 bases and J 5 bases; nucleotides not matched to a gene: 3. CDR1 and CDR2 (germline): KGHSY, FQNENV. CDR3 sequence: CASSQSRQGNEKLFF. The CDR3 DNA sequence: TGTGCCAGCAGCCAATCGAGACAGGGAAATGAAAAACTGTTTTTT.

The chain employs TRBV7-2 and TRBJ1-4, with 7 bases that match TRBD1. The germline V gene encodes CDR1 SGHTA and CDR2 FQGNSA. The ends lost 4 bases at V and 8 bases at J; junction bases unmatched: 10. This CDR3 is built from 15 residues. The DNA for the CDR3 is TGTGCCAGCAGCTCTGGACAGGCCCCAGGAGAAAAACTGTTTTTT. Translating gives CASSSGQAPGEKLFF.

The CDR3 nucleotides are TGTGCCAGCAGCCGAAGCGGGGGCTCGAACACCGGGGAGCTGTTTTTT. Its translation is CASSRSGGSNTGELFF. This chain links TRBV4-2 with TRBJ2-2; 8 nucleotides match TRBD2. The CDR3 has 16 residues. Germline values: CDR1 LGHNA, CDR2 YNFKEQ. J lost 0 bases, V lost 4 bases, and 4 bases had no gene match.

The V call is TRBV28, the J call TRBJ2-5; D unclear. Germline V CDR1 and CDR2: MDHEN, SYDVKM. Trimming stripped 1 base from V and 5 bases from J, with 5 bases between. This CDR3 region has 12 residues. The CDR3 region has the DNA TGTGCCAGCAGTTTATATATGGAGACCCAGTACTTC. Encoded protein: CASSLYMETQYF.

CDR3 sequence: CASSVGGGQGHEKLFF. The CDR3 coding sequence is TGTGCCAGCAGCGTAGGAGGTGGGCAGGGTCATGAAAAACTGTTTTTT. The rearrangement uses TRBV9 and TRBJ1-4, with a tentative D call TRBD1 (5 bases). Trimming took off 0 bases at V and 6 bases at J, with 15 bases between the two ends. The CDR3 spans 16 residues. Looked up from germline, CDR1 is SGDLS and CDR2 is YYNGEE.

This clone has just a few counts. The chain links TRBV7-9 to TRBJ2-6; the match to TRBD1 covers 8 bases. The V segment lost 4 bases and the J segment 0 bases; nucleotides outside the gene matches: 5. Germline CDR1 and CDR2: SEHNR and FQNEAQ (reference sequence). The CDR3 sequence is 17 residues long. CDR3 bases: TGTGCCAGCAGCTCCGGGACAGGCCTCTCTGGGGCCAACGTCCTGACTTTC. Protein: CASSSGTGLSGANVLTF.

The V gene is TRBV5-4, the J gene TRBJ2-7, with D perhaps matching TRBD2 (5 bases). Germline-derived CDR1 and CDR2 are SGHNT and YYREEE (reference sequence). The CDR3 consists of 13 residues. The V end was cut by 4 bases, the J end by 1 base, with 9 bases between. The CDR3 is CASSPPGSYEQYF. CDR3 coding DNA: TGTGCCAGCAGCCCCCCGGGGTCCTACGAGCAGTACTTC.

The V gene is TRBV7-9, the J gene TRBJ2-2; 7 nucleotides agree with TRBD1. V shed 5 bases and J 6 bases; nucleotides not matched to a gene: 3. From germline, CDR1 is SEHNR and CDR2 FQNEAQ (reference sequence). The CDR3 runs 13 residues. CDR3 region: CASSPGGAGELFF. The DNA for the CDR3 is TGTGCCAGCAGCCCAGGGGGTGCCGGGGAGCTGTTTTTT.

This chain connects TRBV6-5 to TRBJ1-2; TRBD1 agrees at 7 bases. Germline CDR1 reads MNHEY; CDR2 reads SVGAGI. V lost 6 bases to trimming and J lost 5 bases; unmatched junction nucleotides: 9. The CDR3 runs 14 residues. CDR3 nucleotide sequence: TGTGCCAGCAGCCCCGACAGGGTTAGTTATGGCTACACCTTC. This codes for CASSPDRVSYGYTF.

The chain employs TRBV2 and TRBJ1-1; D is ambiguous. Germline values: CDR1 SNHLY, CDR2 FYNNEI. This CDR3 is 14 amino acids long. Trimming removed 4 bases from V and 3 bases from J, with 12 bases in between. This chain's CDR3 is CASSASRSHTEAFF. CDR3 sequence (DNA): TGTGCCAGCAGTGCTTCCAGGTCACACACTGAAGCTTTCTTT.

The chain links TRBV6-5 to TRBJ2-2; D may be TRBD1 (5 bases). The V and J ends lost 6 bases and 4 bases respectively, with 12 bases between them. The CDR3 sequence is 14 residues long. The germline V gene has CDR1 MNHEY and CDR2 SVGAGI. The CDR3 coding sequence is TGTGCCAGCAGAGGACACCAACTCACCGGGGAGCTGTTTTTT. It translates to CASRGHQLTGELFF.